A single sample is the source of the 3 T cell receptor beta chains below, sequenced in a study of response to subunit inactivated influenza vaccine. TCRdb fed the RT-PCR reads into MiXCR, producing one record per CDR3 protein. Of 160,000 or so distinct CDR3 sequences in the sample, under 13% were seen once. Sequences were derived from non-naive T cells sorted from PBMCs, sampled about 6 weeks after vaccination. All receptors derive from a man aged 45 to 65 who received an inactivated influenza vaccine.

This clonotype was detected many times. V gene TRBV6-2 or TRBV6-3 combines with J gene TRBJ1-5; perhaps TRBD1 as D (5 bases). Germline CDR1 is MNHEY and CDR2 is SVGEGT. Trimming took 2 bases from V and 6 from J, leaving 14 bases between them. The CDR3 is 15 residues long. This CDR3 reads CASSYGQGSPQPQHF. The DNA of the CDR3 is TGTGCCAGCAGTTACGGTCAGGGATCGCCTCAGCCCCAGCATTTT.

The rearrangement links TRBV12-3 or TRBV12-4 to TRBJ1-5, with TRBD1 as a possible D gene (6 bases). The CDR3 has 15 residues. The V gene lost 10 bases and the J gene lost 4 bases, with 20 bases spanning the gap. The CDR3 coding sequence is TGTGCCACTACGATGACAGGTTTAGCAAATCAGCCCCAGCATTTT. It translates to CATTMTGLANQPQHF.

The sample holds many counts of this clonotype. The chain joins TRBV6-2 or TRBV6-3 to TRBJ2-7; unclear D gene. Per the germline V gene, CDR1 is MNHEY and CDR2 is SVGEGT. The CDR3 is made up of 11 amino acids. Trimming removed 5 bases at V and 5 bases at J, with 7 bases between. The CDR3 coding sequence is TGTGCCAGCAGTGACCTTAACGAGCAGTACTTC. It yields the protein CASSDLNEQYF.